One and the same sample provided the 18 T cell receptor beta chains below, sequenced in a study of human T cells and chemical hapten exposure. TCRdb re-analysed the RACE reads in MiXCR, keeping a single row per CDR3 protein. The table includes approximately 110,000 distinct CDR3 sequences, approximately 10% detected once. Time point denoted: patch test 1, 2 weeks after DPC sensitization. The treatment was: therapeutic diphenylcyclopropenone sensitization with weekly scalp DPC. Material: whole blood, obtained in connection with sensitization to the hapten diphenylcyclopropenone (DPC). Every receptor here comes from a woman aged 40 to 49 with alopecia areata. Some clones in this sample may be carry-over from other donors' samples.

This clonotype was recorded many times. V is TRBV27 and J is TRBJ1-5; perhaps TRBD1 as D (5 bases). The CDR3 loop spans 15 amino acids. The germline V gene has CDR1 MNHEY and CDR2 SMNVEV (reference sequence). V gave up 10 bases and J gave up 3 bases, with 19 bases separating them. In nucleotides, the CDR3 is TGTGCCACCTCCCCCGGGCAGGGTCCCAATCAGCCCCAGCATTTT. This codes for CATSPGQGPNQPQHF.

The chain carries TRBV5-1 and TRBJ2-2; D unclear. V lost 0 bases and J lost 6, with 15 bases in between. The CDR3 has 16 residues. Germline loops: CDR1 SGHRS, CDR2 YFSETQ. DNA of the CDR3: TGCGCCAGCAGCTTGGCTCGAGGACCCCCTTCCGGGGAGCTGTTTTTT. Translation gives CASSLARGPPSGELFF.

This sequence joins TRBV7-2 and TRBJ2-7; D is undetermined. The V and J ends lost 5 bases and 3 bases respectively, with 11 bases between them. This CDR3 spans 13 amino acids. The V gene's germline CDR1 is SGHTA and CDR2 FQGNSA. As DNA, the CDR3 is TGTGCCAGCAGCCCCCGTTATAACTACGAGCAGTACTTC. Translated, it gives CASSPRYNYEQYF.

This clonotype was detected many times. The chain carries TRBV4-2 and TRBJ2-6; D assignment may be TRBD1 or TRBD2 (5 bases each). This CDR3 is 15 amino acids long. V was cut by 3 bases and J by 0 bases, with 6 bases left in between. Germline loops: CDR1 LGHNA, CDR2 YNFKEQ. The CDR3 DNA sequence: TGTGCCAGCAGCCAGGGACCCTCTGGGGCCAACGTCCTGACTTTC. It specifies CASSQGPSGANVLTF.

This clonotype was seen once. The CDR3 DNA reads TGTGCCAGCAGCGTCGGGACCTCCTACGAGCAGTACTTC. This gives the protein CASSVGTSYEQYF. V is TRBV7-2 and J is TRBJ2-7; D is perhaps TRBD1 or TRBD2 (5 bases each). The CDR3 has 13 amino acids. Germline V gene lookup returns CDR1 SGHTA and CDR2 FQGNSA. Trimming shortened V by 5 bases and J by 0 bases, and 8 bases separated the two germline ends.

A word on this clonotype: This may stem from a read error, because a much larger clone lies one nucleotide away. J is TRBJ2-7 and V is TRBV5-5; no firm D call. Germline V gene lookup returns CDR1 SGHKS and CDR2 YYEKEE (reference sequence). The CDR3 spans 15 residues. CDR3 protein: CVSSLGWTAYYEQYF. In DNA, the CDR3 is TGTGTCAGCAGCTTGGGGTGGACGGCCTACTACGAGCAGTACTTC.

V is TRBV2 and J is TRBJ2-1; 9 bases align to TRBD2. Per the germline V gene, CDR1 is SNHLY and CDR2 is FYNNEI. Trimming took 6 bases from V and 6 from J; bases not matched to a gene: 0. The length of the CDR3 is 12 residues. Here the CDR3 reads CASRLAGNEQFF. In nucleotides, the CDR3 is TGTGCCAGCAGACTAGCGGGCAATGAGCAGTTCTTC. Looking up the rest from reference TRBV2 and TRBJ2-1 gives the full variable domain: EPEVTQTPSHQVTQMGQEVILRCVPISNHLYFYWYRQILGQKVEFLVSFYNNEISEKSEIFDDQFSVERPDGSNFTLKIRSTKLEDSAMYFCASRLAGNEQFFGPGTRLTVL.

This clonotype has at least ten counts. The V call is TRBV28, the J call TRBJ1-3, with D hard to call. The germline V gene encodes CDR1 MDHEN and CDR2 SYDVKM. This CDR3 is built from 14 residues. Trimming pared 5 bases from V and 0 bases from J, leaving 8 bases between. The CDR3 DNA reads TGTGCCAGCAGTCTCCTGAGCTCTGGAAACACCATATATTTT. This translates into CASSLLSSGNTIYF.

In its sample, this clonotype was seen many times. The chain employs TRBV7-9 and TRBJ2-5; D perhaps matches TRBD2 (6 bases). The CDR3 sequence is 16 residues long. Trimming left V 5 bases short and J 4 bases short, with 20 bases between. The V gene's germline CDR1 is SEHNR and CDR2 FQNEAQ (reference sequence). CDR3 sequence (DNA): TGTGCCAGCAGCCCTACCGGGGGAGGCCGGGGAGAGACCCAGTACTTC. This codes for CASSPTGGGRGETQYF. The whole variable domain, remainder taken from reference TRBV7-9 and TRBJ2-5, is DTGVSQNPRHKITKRGQNVTFRCDPISEHNRLYWYRQTLGQGPEFLTYFQNEAQLEKSRLLSDRFSAERPKGSFSTLEIQRTEQGDSAMYLCASSPTGGGRGETQYFGPGTRLLVL.

The CDR3 loop is CSARPLPGLAGEETQYF. The CDR3 DNA follows: TGCAGTGCTAGGCCCCTACCGGGACTAGCGGGGGAGGAGACCCAGTACTTC. The chain links TRBV20-1 to TRBJ2-5; 14 bases align to TRBD2. CDR1 is DFQATT and CDR2 is SNEGSKA in the germline V gene (reference sequence). CDR3 length equals 17 residues. The V segment lost 3 bases and the J segment 5 bases; nucleotides outside the gene matches: 11.

This clonotype has more than one count but fewer than ten. J is TRBJ2-7 and V is TRBV12-3 or TRBV12-4, with D tentatively TRBD1 or TRBD2 (5 bases each). Trimming took 4 bases from V and 2 from J, leaving 12 bases between them. The CDR3 totals 14 residues. CDR3 sequence: CASSSTGRTYEQYF. The DNA for the CDR3 is TGTGCCAGCAGTTCAACGGGACGGACCTACGAGCAGTACTTC.

This chain uses TRBV3-1 with TRBJ1-1; D remains unclear. Germline CDR1 is LGHDT and CDR2 is YNNKEL (reference sequence). Trimming removed 1 base at V and 1 base at J, with 7 bases between. The CDR3 is 14 amino acids. Written as DNA, the CDR3 is TGTGCCAGCAGCCAAGGTTGGTCGAACACTGAAGCTTTCTTT. Translated, it gives CASSQGWSNTEAFF.

A few counts support this clonotype. The chain recombines TRBV18 with TRBJ1-2, with D possibly matching TRBD1 (5 bases). Germline CDR1 and CDR2: KGHSH and LQKENI. The CDR3 spans 14 residues. Trimming shortened V by 3 bases and J by 4 bases, and 12 bases separated the two germline ends. The CDR3, as DNA: TGTGCCAGCTCACCCGACAGCCCCCTCTATGGCTACACCTTC. Amino acid sequence: CASSPDSPLYGYTF.

This clonotype was counted between two and nine times. The chain is built from TRBV28 and TRBJ2-7; D possibly uses TRBD1 or TRBD2 (6 bases each). V was trimmed by 5 bases and J by 6 bases, leaving 11 bases between them. This CDR3 region has 12 residues. CDR1 and CDR2 from the germline V gene are MDHEN and SYDVKM. Here the CDR3 DNA reads TGTGCCAGCAGTCCCCGGGGGCGCGAGCAGTACTTC. It is translated as CASSPRGREQYF.

This clonotype was counted between two and nine times. The chain carries TRBV29-1 and TRBJ1-1; no reliable D call. CDR1 SQVTM and CDR2 ANQGSEA come from the germline V gene. This CDR3 has 14 amino acids. V dropped 7 bases and J dropped 4 bases, with 19 bases sitting between them. Here the CDR3 reads CSAKGAGKGTEAFF. DNA of the CDR3: TGCAGCGCCAAAGGTGCAGGCAAGGGCACTGAAGCTTTCTTT.

This clonotype was detected only a few times. V is TRBV15 and J is TRBJ1-5; D gene uncertain. From germline, CDR1 is LNHNV and CDR2 YYDKDF (reference sequence). This CDR3 region has 13 residues. Trimming pared 2 bases from V and 4 bases from J, leaving 6 bases between. The DNA for the CDR3 is TGTGCCACCAGCAGACTAGAGAATCAGCCCCAGCATTTT. Its translation: CATSRLENQPQHF.

This clonotype was found a few times. The V gene is TRBV7-2, the J gene TRBJ1-2, with 7 bases matching TRBD1. CDR1 is SGHTA and CDR2 is FQGNSA in the germline V gene. The CDR3 has 13 residues. Trimming at V came to 5 bases and at J to 7 bases, leaving 7 bases not matched to a gene. The CDR3 bases are TGTGCCAGCAGCGTGGGACAGTTAGTTGGCTACACCTTC. Protein: CASSVGQLVGYTF.

This clonotype has only a few counts. This chain uses TRBV7-9 with TRBJ1-1; tentatively, D is TRBD1 (6 bases). The CDR3 has 16 residues. The germline V gene encodes CDR1 SEHNR and CDR2 FQNEAQ (reference sequence). The V end was cut by 5 bases, the J end by 1 base, with 17 bases between. Here the CDR3 DNA reads TGTGCCAGCAGCCCAGCTGGGGCCAGGGGGAACACTGAAGCTTTCTTT. This sequence encodes CASSPAGARGNTEAFF. Looking up the rest from reference TRBV7-9 and TRBJ1-1 gives the full variable domain: DTGVSQNPRHKITKRGQNVTFRCDPISEHNRLYWYRQTLGQGPEFLTYFQNEAQLEKSRLLSDRFSAERPKGSFSTLEIQRTEQGDSAMYLCASSPAGARGNTEAFFGQGTRLTVV.